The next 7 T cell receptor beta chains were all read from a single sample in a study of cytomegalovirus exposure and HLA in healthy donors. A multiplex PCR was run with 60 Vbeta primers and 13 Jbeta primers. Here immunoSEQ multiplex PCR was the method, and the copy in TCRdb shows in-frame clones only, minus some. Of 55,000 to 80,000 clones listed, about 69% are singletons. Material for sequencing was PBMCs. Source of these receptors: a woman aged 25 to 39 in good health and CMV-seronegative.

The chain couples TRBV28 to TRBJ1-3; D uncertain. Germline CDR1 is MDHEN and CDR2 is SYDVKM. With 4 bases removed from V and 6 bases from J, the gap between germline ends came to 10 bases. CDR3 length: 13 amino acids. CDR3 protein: CASSSPQKNTIYF. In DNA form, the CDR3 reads TGTGCCAGCAGTTCCCCCCAGAAAAACACCATATATTTT.

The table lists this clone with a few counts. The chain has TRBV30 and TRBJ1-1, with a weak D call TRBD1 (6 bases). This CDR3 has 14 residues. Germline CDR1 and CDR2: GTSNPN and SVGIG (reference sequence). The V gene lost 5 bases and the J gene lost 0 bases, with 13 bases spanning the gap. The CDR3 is CAWDVQGVNTEAFF. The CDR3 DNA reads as TGTGCCTGGGACGTACAGGGAGTGAACACTGAAGCTTTCTTT.

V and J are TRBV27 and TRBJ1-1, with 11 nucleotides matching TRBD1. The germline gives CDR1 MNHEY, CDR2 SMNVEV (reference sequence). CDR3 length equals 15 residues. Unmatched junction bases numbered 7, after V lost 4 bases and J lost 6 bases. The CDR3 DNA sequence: TGTGCCAGCAGTTCAGGACAGGGGGCGTTGGCTGAAGCTTTCTTT. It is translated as CASSSGQGALAEAFF.

CDR3 amino acids: CASSLGLAGTGELFF. In DNA, the CDR3 is TGTGCCAGCAGTCTGGGACTAGCGGGTACCGGGGAGCTGTTTTTT. This sequence joins TRBV28 and TRBJ2-2; 12 positions match TRBD2. This CDR3 has 15 residues. After removal of 5 bases from V and 5 bases from J, the junction contained 3 bases not matched to a gene. Germline loops: CDR1 MDHEN, CDR2 SYDVKM.

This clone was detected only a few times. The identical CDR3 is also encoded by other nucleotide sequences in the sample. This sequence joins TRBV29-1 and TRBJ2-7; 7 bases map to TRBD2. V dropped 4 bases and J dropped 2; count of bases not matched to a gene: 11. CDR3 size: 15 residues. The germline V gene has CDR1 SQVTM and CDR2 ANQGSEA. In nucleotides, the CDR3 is TGCAGCGTTGTTCTCGCGGGAGAAACGGCCTACGAGCAGTACTTC. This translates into CSVVLAGETAYEQYF.

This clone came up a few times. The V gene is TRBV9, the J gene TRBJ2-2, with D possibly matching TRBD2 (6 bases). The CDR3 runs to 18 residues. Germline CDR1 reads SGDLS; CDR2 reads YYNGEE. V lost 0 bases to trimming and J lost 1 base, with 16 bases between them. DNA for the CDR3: TGTGCCAGCAGCGTAGGGGATTTGGAGGGATTGAACACCGGGGAGCTGTTTTTT. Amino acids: CASSVGDLEGLNTGELFF. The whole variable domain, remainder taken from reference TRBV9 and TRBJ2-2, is DSGVTQTPKHLITATGQRVTLRCSPRSGDLSVYWYQQSLDQGLQFLIQYYNGEERAKGNILERFSAQQFPDLHSELNLSSLELGDSALYFCASSVGDLEGLNTGELFFGEGSRLTVL.

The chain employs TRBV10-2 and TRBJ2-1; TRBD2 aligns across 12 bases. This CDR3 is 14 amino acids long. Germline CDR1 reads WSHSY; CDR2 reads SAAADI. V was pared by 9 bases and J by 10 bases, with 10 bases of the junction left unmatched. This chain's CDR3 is CASSILAGGREQFF. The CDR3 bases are TGCGCCAGTTCAATACTAGCGGGAGGCAGGGAGCAGTTCTTC.